The present T cell receptor beta chain was sequenced within a study of vaccination effects on CD4 cells after COVID-19. Turning to the study itself: Sampling occurred a median 72 days post second dose, range 14 to 241.

Study-level findings and limits: Marked contraction was observed in infection-induced and vaccine-induced clones late after vaccination.

Here immunoSEQ multiplex PCR was the method, and the copy in TCRdb shows in-frame clones only, minus some. The table includes 45,000 to 55,000 clones, less than 85% detected once. The culture ran for 9 to 11 days, and then CD4+ T cells were isolated. Every participant took two doses of the BNT162b2 or mRNA-1273 vaccine. The healthy vaccine recipients, who had no prior SARS-CoV-2 infection, showed negative nucleocapsid antibodies. A word on this clone: Its cognate antigen is unknown.

The source of this sequence is a human donor who received a COVID-19 vaccine. The source material was CD4+ T cells from PBMCs cultured without peptide, sampled after COVID-19 vaccination.

CDR3 DNA sequence: TGCGCCAGCAGCCCTTGGGGACAGGAGGGAGAGACCCAGTACTTC. This encodes CASSPWGQEGETQYF. The chain employs TRBV4-1 and TRBJ2-5; 8 nucleotides line up with TRBD1. The germline V gene has CDR1 MGHRA and CDR2 YSYEKL. Losses at the gene ends were 4 bases for V and 4 bases for J; bases not matched to a gene: 8. This CDR3 is 15 amino acids long.